Listed below are T cell receptor beta chains from one sample, sequenced in a study of Ad26.COV2.S vaccination and SARS-CoV-2 variants. TCRdb's copy holds only in-frame clones and misses some; the assay was immunoSEQ multiplex PCR. The profile covers 400,000 to 450,000 clones, with 80% to 95% appearing a single time and more than 10% taken by the ten largest. Sequenced material: peripheral blood, taken in a trial of Ad26.COV2.S vaccine versus placebo. These receptors originate from a person between 18 and 59 years old who received the Ad26.COV2.S COVID-19 vaccine or a placebo. CDR3s include the opening cysteine and the closing phenylalanine or tryptophan. A D gene is named only where the DNA matches it firmly. Clone size appears in some rows only: once, few, many, or a class for an expanded clone.

>TRBJ1-1|TRBD1|TRBV10-1|NA
TGCGCCAGCAGTAGACAGGGTCTCGCTGAAGCTTTCTTT
CASSRQGLAEAFF
>TRBJ1-5|TRBD1|TRBV30|NA
TGTGCCTGGAGTACAGGGGGCTTTCAGCCCCAGCATTTT
CAWSTGGFQPQHF
>TRBJ1-2|NA|TRBV4-3|NA
TGCGCCAGCAGCCAGATGACAGGCCTTAATGGCTACACCTTC
CASSQMTGLNGYTF
>TRBJ2-3|NA|TRBV4-2|NA
TGTGCCAGCAGCCAAGAGACTCGAGATACGCAGTATTTT
CASSQETRDTQYF
>TRBJ2-7|NA|TRBV25-1|NA
TGTGCCAGCAGTGACCAACTGACAGACACCTACGAGCAGTACTTC
CASSDQLTDTYEQYF
>TRBJ2-7|TRBD2|TRBV28|NA
TGTGCCAGCAGCCAACCTAGCGGGAGTTCCTACGAGCAGTACTTC
CASSQPSGSSYEQYF
>TRBJ2-7|NA|TRBV6-5|many
TGTGCCAGCAGTTACGGCGACAGGAGCTCCTACGAGCAGTACTTC
CASSYGDRSSYEQYF
>TRBJ1-2|NA|TRBV6-2/TRBV6-3|NA
TGTGCCAGCAGTTACGTCGGTAGAGGCTACACCTTC
CASSYVGRGYTF
>TRBJ2-7|TRBD1|TRBV6-2/TRBV6-3|NA
TGTGCCAGCAGTTACGGGACAGCTTTCGAGCAGTACTTC
CASSYGTAFEQYF
>TRBJ2-1|NA|TRBV4-2|NA
TGTGCCAGCAGCCAAGGTCCGGGACCCTCCTACAATGAGCAGTTCTTC
CASSQGPGPSYNEQFF
>TRBJ1-5|TRBD1|TRBV6-2/TRBV6-3|NA
TGTGCCAGCAGTTATTTTAGCACTGGGACAGCTAATTATCAGCCCCAGCATTTT
CASSYFSTGTANYQPQHF
>TRBJ2-5|TRBD2|TRBV7-2|NA
TGTGCCAGCAGCTTAACTAGCGGGCGAACACGAGGGGGAGAGACCCAGTACTTC
CASSLTSGRTRGGETQYF
>TRBJ2-3|NA|TRBV28|NA
TGTGCCAGCAGTTTAGTAACTATCCTATGGGGGAGCACAGATACGCAGTATTTT
CASSLVTILWGSTDTQYF
>TRBJ2-5|NA|TRBV13|NA
TGTGCCAGCGGATTTAAGACAGGATTACAAGAGACCCAGTACTTC
CASGFKTGLQETQYF
>TRBJ2-1|TRBD2|TRBV5-4|NA
TGTGCCAGCAGCCTACATAGCGGGAGGGCCGACAATGAGCAGTTCTTC
CASSLHSGRADNEQFF
>TRBJ2-2|NA|TRBV11-2|NA
TGTGCCAGCAGCCCTCGGGCTAGCGTTAACACCGGGGAGCTGTTTTTT
CASSPRASVNTGELFF
>TRBJ2-7|TRBD1|TRBV7-2|NA
TGTGCCAGCAGCTCGGGACAGGGCTCCTACGAGCAGTACTTC
CASSSGQGSYEQYF
>TRBJ2-3|TRBD2|TRBV4-2|NA
TGTGCCAGCAGCCCTAGACTAGCGGGAGGGAGGGATACGCAGTATTTT
CASSPRLAGGRDTQYF
>TRBJ2-1|TRBD2|TRBV18|NA
TGTGCCAGCTCAACCGGACTAGCGGGAGGACTCTACAATGAGCAGTTCTTC
CASSTGLAGGLYNEQFF
>TRBJ2-2|TRBD2|TRBV7-7|once
TGTGCCAGCAGCCCGGGACTAGCGGGAGCCCCGAACACCGGGGAGCTGTTTTTT
CASSPGLAGAPNTGELFF
>TRBJ2-1|TRBD1|TRBV9|NA
TGTGCCAGCAGCGTAGGGGGAACAGGGGCACCCGTTGAGCAGTTCTTC
CASSVGGTGAPVEQFF
>TRBJ1-2|TRBD1|TRBV5-6|once
TGTGCCAGCAGCCGGAAGGGACAGGAAAACTATGGCTACACCTTC
CASSRKGQENYGYTF
>TRBJ1-1|TRBD1|TRBV7-2|NA
TGTGCCAGCAGCTCTTGGACAGGACTGAACACTGAAGCTTTCTTT
CASSSWTGLNTEAFF
>TRBJ1-6|NA|TRBV28|NA
TGTGCCAGCAGTTTGGAGGGAGAGAATTCACCCCTCCACTTT
CASSLEGENSPLHF
>TRBJ1-4|NA|TRBV4-3|NA
TGCGCCAGCAGCCATACTATGACAGCAACTAATGAAAAACTGTTTTTT
CASSHTMTATNEKLFF
>TRBJ2-3|TRBD2|TRBV2|NA
TGTGCCAGTGGGACTAGCGGGAGAGATACGCAGTATTTT
CASGTSGRDTQYF
>TRBJ2-1|NA|TRBV3-1/TRBV3-2|once
TGTGCCAGCAGCCAAGCTCCGGGACAGGGGTCGACTAGCGGGTTTTACAATGAGCAGTTCTTC
CASSQAPGQGSTSGFYNEQFF
>TRBJ2-1|NA|TRBV5-4|NA
TGTGCCAGCAGCTCCCGGGACATGGCCGATGAGCAGTTCTTC
CASSSRDMADEQFF
>TRBJ2-5|NA|TRBV5-6|NA
TGTGCCAGCAGCTCTGTTAGGAACCACCAAGAGACCCAGTACTTC
CASSSVRNHQETQYF
>TRBJ1-6|NA|TRBV27|NA
TGTGCCAGCGCCCCCGGGTTCAATTCACCCCTCCACTTT
CASAPGFNSPLHF
>TRBJ2-5|NA|TRBV2|NA
TGTGCCAGCAGTGAAGGACATTTAGGGGAGACCCAGTACTTC
CASSEGHLGETQYF
>TRBJ1-1|NA|TRBV30|NA
TGTGCCTGGAGCGGGTATGAATTAGCTTTCTTT
CAWSGYELAFF
>TRBJ2-7|NA|TRBV11-2|NA
TGTGCCAGCAGCTTATCCAGATTCAGCTCCTACGAGCAGTACTTC
CASSLSRFSSYEQYF
>TRBJ1-1|NA|TRBV6-5|once
TGTGCCGGCGACGGGAACACTGAAGCTTTCTTT
CAGDGNTEAFF
>TRBJ2-1|NA|TRBV9|once
TGTGCCAGCAGCGTAGCCGGGGGATTAGTAGATGAGCAGTTCTTC
CASSVAGGLVDEQFF
>TRBJ1-4|TRBD1|TRBV4-3|NA
TGCGCCAGCAGCCAACCGGACAGGGCACATCTGTTTTTT
CASSQPDRAHLFF
>TRBJ2-1|NA|TRBV15|few
TGTGCCACCAGCCCGGACGGATACAATGAGCAGTTCTTC
CATSPDGYNEQFF
>TRBJ2-2|TRBD2|TRBV7-9|few
TGTGCCAGCAGCCGACTAGCGGGAGCCACCGGGGAGCTGTTTTTT
CASSRLAGATGELFF
>TRBJ1-3|NA|TRBV5-1|NA
TGCGCCAGCAGGTTTGACGGGAGCTCTGGAAACACCATATATTTT
CASRFDGSSGNTIYF
>TRBJ1-4|NA|TRBV7-7|NA
TGTGCTAGCAGCTTAAGGGCCAGGAACACCCTGGGGACTAATGAAAAACTGTTTTTT
CASSLRARNTLGTNEKLFF
>TRBJ2-1|NA|TRBV7-2|NA
TGTGCCAGCAGCCATCCCGAGGGGCCCTACAATGAGCAGTTCTTC
CASSHPEGPYNEQFF
>TRBJ2-3|NA|TRBV7-9|NA
TGTGCCAGCAGCTCTCCCCTCAGCACAGATACGCAGTATTTT
CASSSPLSTDTQYF
>TRBJ1-3|NA|TRBV27|NA
TGTGCCAGCAGTTTATGGAGGGGCCAAAAGGAGAGTACTGGAAACACCATATATTTT
CASSLWRGQKESTGNTIYF
>TRBJ2-6|NA|TRBV15|NA
TGTGCCACCAGCAGAGATTTGAGTGGCGGGGCCAACGTCCTGACTTTC
CATSRDLSGGANVLTF
>TRBJ2-7|NA|TRBV29-1|NA
TGCAGCGTTGCTAGCGCCAGTTCCTACGAGCAGTACTTC
CSVASASSYEQYF
>TRBJ1-5|NA|TRBV2|NA
TGTGCCAGCAGTCCCCCCAGCGGCAATCAGCCCCAGCATTTT
CASSPPSGNQPQHF
>TRBJ1-1|NA|TRBV4-1|NA
TGCGCCAGCAGCCAAGGGACAGCCACTGAAGCTTTCTTT
CASSQGTATEAFF
>TRBJ1-1|NA|TRBV5-1|NA
TGCGCCAGCAGCTTGGGTCGTGGCAGCCTCTTGAACACTGAAGCTTTCTTT
CASSLGRGSLLNTEAFF
>TRBJ2-7|NA|TRBV6-6|once
TGTGCCAGCAGTCGCCACCCGGGACAAGGGACCTACGAGCAGTACTTC
CASSRHPGQGTYEQYF
>TRBJ1-2|NA|TRBV5-1|NA
TGCGCCAGCAGCTCTTTAATAGGTGGCCCTGGCTATACCTTC
CASSSLIGGPGYTF